The present T cell receptor (beta chain) was sequenced within a study of blood T cells in healthy people across ages. Looked up from germline, CDR1 is GTSNPN and CDR2 is SVGIG (reference sequence). V was clipped by 2 bases and J by 4 bases; unmatched bases: 8. CDR3 length: 15 residues. The table lists this clonotype with many counts. Alongside a J-beta primer mix, a sample-barcoded 5' primer served in a second PCR lasting about 7 to 12 cycles. TCRdb independently ran MiXCR on the 5' RACE reads; one entry per CDR3 protein. The sample shows about 650,000 distinct CDR3 sequences, about a third of them seen only once.

The receptor was isolated from a woman of 80 years or more in good health. Sequenced: blood. This chain links TRBV30 with TRBJ2-7; TRBD1 aligns across 10 bases. CDR3 sequence reads: CAWSTGQGSTYEQYF. CDR3 sequence (DNA): TGTGCCTGGAGTACGGGACAGGGGTCAACATACGAGCAGTACTTC. Filled out from reference TRBV30 and TRBJ2-7, the complete variable domain reads SQTIHQWPATLVQPVGSPLSLECTVEGTSNPNLYWYRQAAGRGLQLLFYSVGIGQISSEVPQNLSASRPQDRQFILSSKKLLLSDSGFYLCAWSTGQGSTYEQYFGPGTRLTVT.